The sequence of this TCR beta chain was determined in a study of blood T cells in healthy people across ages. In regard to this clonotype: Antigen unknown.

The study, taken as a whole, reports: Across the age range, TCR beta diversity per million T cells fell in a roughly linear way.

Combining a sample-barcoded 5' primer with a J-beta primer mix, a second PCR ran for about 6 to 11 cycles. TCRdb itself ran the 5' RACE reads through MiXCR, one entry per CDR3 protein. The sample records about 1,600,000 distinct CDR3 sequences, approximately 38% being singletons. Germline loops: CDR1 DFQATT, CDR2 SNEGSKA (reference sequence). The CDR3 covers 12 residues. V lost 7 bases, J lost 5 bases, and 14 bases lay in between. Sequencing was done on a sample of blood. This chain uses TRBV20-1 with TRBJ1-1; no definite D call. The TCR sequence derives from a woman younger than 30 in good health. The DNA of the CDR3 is TGCAGTGTGGGGTTGGAGTTAACTGAAGCTTTCTTT. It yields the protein CSVGLELTEAFF.